What follows is one TCR beta chain and its context. Its antigen is unknown. This sample stems from a study of CXCR3-negative and CXCR3-positive naive CD8 T cells. Findings and limits, study-wide: When CXCR3-positive naive cells were set against CXCR3-negative naive cells, the former had more hydrophobic TRB CDR3s. Both naive subsets carried similar amounts of surface CD5, so TCR strength was inferred from TRB CDR3 properties. Similar TRBV-TRBJ gene usage was seen in naive CXCR3-negative and CXCR3-positive cells, but not in memory cells.

Germline assignment: CDR1 MGHDK and CDR2 SYGVNS. CDR3 length equals 14 residues. The method, 5' RACE with UMI labels, was used to prepare the TRB cDNA libraries. TCRdb derives one entry per CDR3 protein from the 5' RACE reads, leaving out DNA. This sample contains around 81,000 distinct CDR3 sequences. Triplicates of 300,000 cells were sorted from each CD8+ T cell subset. The rearrangement uses TRBV25-1 and TRBJ1-2; the TCRdb call, TRBD1, lacks DNA for checking. This clonotype originated in a human donor in good health. Some clones in this sample may be carry-over from other donors' samples. Sample: naive CXCR3- CD8+ T cells from blood. Subset in this sample: CD45RO-CCR7+CD27+CD95- naive CD8+ T cells lacking CXCR3 (TNR3-). The CDR3 spells CASSRGTPEHGYTF.